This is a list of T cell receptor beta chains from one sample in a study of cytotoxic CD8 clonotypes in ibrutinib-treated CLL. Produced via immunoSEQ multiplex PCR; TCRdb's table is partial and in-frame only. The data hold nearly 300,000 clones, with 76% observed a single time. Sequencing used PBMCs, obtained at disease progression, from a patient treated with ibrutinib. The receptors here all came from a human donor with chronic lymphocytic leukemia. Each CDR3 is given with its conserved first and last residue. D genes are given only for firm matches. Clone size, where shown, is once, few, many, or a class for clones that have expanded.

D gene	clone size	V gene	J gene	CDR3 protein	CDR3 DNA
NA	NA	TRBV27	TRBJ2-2	CASSLVGTSTGELFF	TGTGCCAGCAGTTTGGTCGGGACCTCAACCGGGGAGCTGTTTTTT
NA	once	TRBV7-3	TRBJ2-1	CASSLKSGSPVGEQFF	TGTGCCAGCAGCTTAAAGTCGGGGTCGCCGGTCGGTGAGCAGTTCTTC
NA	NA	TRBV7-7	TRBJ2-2	CASSARSAGANTGELFF	TGTGCCAGCAGCGCCCGGTCAGCTGGCGCGAACACCGGGGAGCTGTTTTTT
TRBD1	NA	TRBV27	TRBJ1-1	CASRSGQGGRYTEAFF	TGTGCCAGCAGATCGGGACAGGGAGGTCGGTACACTGAAGCTTTCTTT
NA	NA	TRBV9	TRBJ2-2	CASSDGTTTGELFF	TGTGCCAGCAGCGACGGGACCACCACCGGGGAGCTGTTTTTT
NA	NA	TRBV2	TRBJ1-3	CASSEGIRSGNTIYF	TGTGCCAGCAGTGAGGGAATTAGGTCTGGAAACACCATATATTTT
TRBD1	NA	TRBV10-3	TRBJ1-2	CAIQEGQGPGYTF	TGTGCCATCCAGGAGGGACAGGGCCCTGGCTACACCTTC
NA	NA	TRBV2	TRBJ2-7	CATQKWTYEQYF	TGTGCCACGCAAAAATGGACCTACGAGCAGTACTTC
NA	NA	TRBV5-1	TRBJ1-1	CASSLPGQETRNTEAFF	TGCGCCAGCAGCTTGCCGGGACAAGAAACACGGAACACTGAAGCTTTCTTT
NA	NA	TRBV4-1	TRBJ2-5	CASSQPETAQETQYF	TGCGCCAGCAGCCAGCCTGAGACAGCCCAAGAGACCCAGTACTTC
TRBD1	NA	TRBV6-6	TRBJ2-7	CASRGTGLYEQYF	TGTGCCAGCAGGGGGACAGGCCTCTACGAGCAGTACTTC
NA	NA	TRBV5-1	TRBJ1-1	CASSLVAAAVNTEAFF	TGCGCCAGCAGCTTGGTAGCAGCCGCAGTGAACACTGAAGCTTTCTTT
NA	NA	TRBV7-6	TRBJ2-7	CASSPDISHEQYF	TGTGCCAGCAGCCCGGACATTTCCCACGAGCAGTACTTC
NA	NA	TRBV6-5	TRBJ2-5	CASSKNQETQYF	TGTGCCAGCAGTAAAAACCAAGAGACCCAGTACTTC